Below, 23 T cell receptor beta chains from the same sample are listed, as sequenced in a study of T cells after yellow fever vaccination. One entry per CDR3 protein, called by TCRdb with MiXCR from the 5' RACE reads. The table includes more than 75,000 distinct CDR3 sequences, 8% to 10% detected once. The sequences come from CD8+ T cells not binding an NS4B(214-222) dextramer, sorted from PBMCs, collected roughly 15 days after the first yellow fever vaccination. These receptors were obtained from a man younger than 35 who received the YFV17D yellow fever vaccine.

The genes are TRBV5-4 and TRBJ2-7; 9 nucleotides align to TRBD1. V shed 3 bases and J 4 bases; nucleotides not matched to a gene: 5. Germline CDR1 is SGHNT and CDR2 is YYREEE (reference sequence). The CDR3 is 14 amino acids. The CDR3 is CASSYRDRAYEQYF. CDR3 nucleotides: TGTGCCAGCAGCTACCGGGACAGGGCTTACGAGCAGTACTTC. Variable domain in full (rest from reference TRBV5-4 and TRBJ2-7): ETGVTQSPTHLIKTRGQQVTLRCSSQSGHNTVSWYQQALGQGPQFIFQYYREEENGRGNFPPRFSGLQFPNYSSELNVNALELDDSALYLCASSYRDRAYEQYFGPGTRLTVT.

This clonotype was detected a few times. V and J are TRBV12-3 or TRBV12-4 and TRBJ1-6; D is undetermined. V lost 11 bases to trimming and J lost 8 bases, with 19 bases between them. There are 14 residues in the CDR3. CDR3 residues: CASWPGLWDSPLHF. The CDR3 coding sequence is TGTGCCTCCTGGCCCGGACTTTGGGATTCACCCCTCCACTTT.

The rearrangement uses TRBV4-3 and TRBJ1-1; D ambiguous. Deletions cut 1 base from V and 0 bases from J, with 12 bases between. CDR1 is LGHNA and CDR2 is YSLEER in the germline V gene. The CDR3 contains 16 residues. CDR3 sequence (DNA): TGCGCCAGCAGCCAAGCGCTTCTTGAAATGAACACTGAAGCTTTCTTT. Its translation is CASSQALLEMNTEAFF.

Many counts were recorded for this clonotype. The V call is TRBV4-1, the J call TRBJ2-7, with unresolved D. V was cut by 1 base and J by 1 base, with 8 bases left in between. The CDR3 contains 14 residues. Germline V gene sequence: CDR1 MGHRA, CDR2 YSYEKL. The chain's CDR3 is CASSQVSGSYEQYF. The CDR3 DNA sequence: TGCGCCAGCAGCCAAGTGAGTGGTTCCTACGAGCAGTACTTC.

This chain connects TRBV10-1 to TRBJ2-1, with D possibly matching TRBD2 (6 bases). Between the trimmed V and J ends, which lost 0 bases and 4 bases, there was a span of 16 bases. The CDR3 runs to 17 residues. Germline V gives CDR1 WNHNN, CDR2 SYGVQD (reference sequence). CDR3 loop: CASSESRPLGGYNEQFF. The CDR3 DNA reads as TGCGCCAGCAGTGAGTCGCGGCCCCTCGGGGGATACAATGAGCAGTTCTTC.

This clonotype has more than one count but fewer than ten. The chain recombines TRBV6-1 with TRBJ2-7; no clear D gene. V was shortened by 6 bases and J by 3 bases, with 15 bases between the two germline ends. The CDR3 length is 14 residues. Looked up from germline, CDR1 is MNHNS and CDR2 is SASEGT. The DNA of the CDR3 is TGTGCCAGCAGCCAGCCCGGGCGGTACTACGAGCAGTACTTC. As protein: CASSQPGRYYEQYF.

The rearrangement uses TRBV6-5 and TRBJ2-2; the D is unclear. This CDR3 region has 11 residues. Trimming took 3 bases from V and 10 from J, leaving 6 bases between them. Germline V gene sequence: CDR1 MNHEY, CDR2 SVGAGI. CDR3: CASSYRQELFF. In DNA, the CDR3 is TGTGCCAGCAGTTATCGACAGGAGCTGTTTTTT.

This clonotype was counted between two and nine times. V usage is TRBV7-6 and J usage is TRBJ1-5; a weak D match, TRBD1 (6 bases). CDR3 size: 15 residues. Germline V gene sequence: CDR1 SGHVS, CDR2 FNYEAQ. Trimming removed 1 base at V and 5 bases at J, with 12 bases between. The CDR3 coding sequence is TGTGCCAGCAGCTTAGAAACAGGGTTCGATCAGCCCCAGCATTTT. Translating it yields CASSLETGFDQPQHF.

The V gene is TRBV4-2, the J gene TRBJ2-5; 10 bases fit TRBD2. Germline V gene sequence: CDR1 LGHNA, CDR2 YNFKEQ. CDR3 length: 18 residues. With V trimmed by 6 bases and J by 3 bases, 16 bases remained unmatched. As DNA, the CDR3 is TGTGCCAGCAGTCATCACCCATTAGGACTAGCGGCCGAAGAGACCCAGTACTTC. It codes for CASSHHPLGLAAEETQYF.

This clonotype was recorded once. This chain connects TRBV15 to TRBJ2-5; D perhaps matches TRBD2 (6 bases). The CDR3 contains 14 residues. Trimming shortened V by 4 bases and J by 1 base, and 10 bases separated the two germline ends. CDR1 and CDR2 (germline): LNHNV, YYDKDF (reference sequence). CDR3 in DNA: TGTGCCACCAGCACCTCGGGACTCCAAGAGACCCAGTACTTC. It encodes CATSTSGLQETQYF.

This clonotype was detected ten times or more. V is TRBV29-1 and J is TRBJ1-1; 8 nucleotides line up with TRBD1. The CDR3 spans 16 residues. The V gene's germline CDR1 is SQVTM and CDR2 ANQGSEA. The trim removed 2 bases at V and 1 base at J, leaving 9 bases unmatched. The CDR3 region has the DNA TGCAGCGTTGAACCCGGAGGACAGGGCTCGAACACTGAAGCTTTCTTT. It specifies CSVEPGGQGSNTEAFF.

The rearrangement uses TRBV4-3 and TRBJ1-4; 8 bases are a match to TRBD1. The germline CDR1 and CDR2 sequences are LGHNA and YSLEER. The CDR3 is 15 residues long. V shed 3 bases, J shed 7 bases, and the junction held 7 bases outside the gene matches. The CDR3 DNA reads as TGCGCCAGCAGCCACCGACAGGGGACCATTGAAAAACTGTTTTTT. It codes for CASSHRQGTIEKLFF.

This clonotype was seen many times. This chain links TRBV5-1 with TRBJ2-1, with D maybe TRBD1 (6 bases). The CDR3 runs 16 residues. Germline CDR1 is SGHRS and CDR2 is YFSETQ. V was clipped by 4 bases and J by 7 bases, with 21 bases between them. The CDR3 DNA follows: TGCGCCAGCAGCCCTCAGGGCACACAGGGTGGTAATGAGCAGTTCTTC. Residues: CASSPQGTQGGNEQFF.

Details on this clonotype: A junction end diverges from the germline sequence, so it may reflect a read error. The V call is TRBV20-1, the J call TRBJ1-5; maybe TRBD1 (6 bases). CDR3 size: 16 residues. Germline-derived CDR1 and CDR2 are DFQATT and SNEGSKA (reference sequence). CDR3 residues: CCARGSAWPSNQPQHF. CDR3 nucleotides: TGCTGTGCTAGGGGGTCAGCGTGGCCCAGCAATCAGCCCCAGCATTTT.

As DNA, the CDR3 is TGTGCCAGCAGCTTGGGGCCAAGTTCACCCCTCCACTTT. Its translation: CASSLGPSSPLHF. The chain links TRBV5-5 to TRBJ1-6, with no clear D. The ends were cut back, 0 bases at V and 9 bases at J, with 7 bases in the middle. The CDR3 extends over 13 amino acids. In germline, CDR1 is SGHKS, CDR2 YYEKEE (reference sequence).

The J gene is TRBJ2-7, the V gene TRBV27, with D perhaps assigned TRBD1 or TRBD2 (5 bases each). This CDR3 spans 14 amino acids. Trimming left V 7 bases short and J 3 bases short, with 16 bases between. Germline V gives CDR1 MNHEY, CDR2 SMNVEV (reference sequence). CDR3 DNA: TGTGCCAGCAAAGTCGGGACGGGGCACTACGAGCAGTACTTC. Translation: CASKVGTGHYEQYF.

The J gene is TRBJ2-5, the V gene TRBV6-2 or TRBV6-3, with D uncertain. The germline V gene has CDR1 MNHEY and CDR2 SVGEGT. V was trimmed by 0 bases and J by 1 base, leaving 9 bases between them. This CDR3 comprises 15 residues. The CDR3 sequence is CASSYSPGLQETQYF. The DNA of the CDR3 is TGTGCCAGCAGTTACTCTCCGGGCCTCCAAGAGACCCAGTACTTC.

This clonotype was counted a few times. This chain joins TRBV4-1 and TRBJ1-6, with D possibly matching TRBD1 (6 bases). The V and J ends lost 2 bases and 7 bases respectively, with 12 bases between them. The CDR3 covers 15 residues. CDR1 and CDR2 (germline): MGHRA, YSYEKL. The CDR3 DNA follows: TGCGCCAGCAGCCAATTCGGAGGGGGGAATTCACCCCTCCACTTT. Translation: CASSQFGGGNSPLHF.

The chain links TRBV3-1 to TRBJ2-1; D remains unclear. The germline gives CDR1 LGHDT, CDR2 YNNKEL (reference sequence). V lost 4 bases, J lost 5 bases, and 15 bases lay in between. The CDR3 covers 15 residues. CDR3 sequence reads: CASSLLAIPNNEQFF. For the CDR3, the DNA is TGTGCCAGCAGCCTTTTGGCGATCCCTAACAATGAGCAGTTCTTC.

V usage is TRBV29-1 and J usage is TRBJ2-3, with TRBD2 matching 9 bases. The CDR3 contains 15 residues. Losses at the gene ends were 5 bases for V and 3 bases for J; bases not matched to a gene: 9. Looked up from germline, CDR1 is SQVTM and CDR2 is ANQGSEA. CDR3 bases: TGCAGCGTTTCCCGGGCGGGGGGGCAGACAGATACGCAGTATTTT. Translating gives CSVSRAGGQTDTQYF.

The sample holds a few counts of this clonotype. The gene calls are TRBV4-1 and TRBJ2-5; 15 bases match TRBD2. The V gene end was trimmed by 5 bases and the J gene end by 1 base; junction bases not matched to a gene: 8. CDR3 length: 18 amino acids. The germline V gene encodes CDR1 MGHRA and CDR2 YSYEKL. The CDR3 region has the DNA TGCGCCAGCAGCTCCCCGCCGGGACTAGCGGGGGGCCAAGAGACCCAGTACTTC. It yields the protein CASSSPPGLAGGQETQYF.

The rearrangement uses TRBV7-3 and TRBJ2-1; 9 nucleotides align to TRBD1. The CDR3 runs 14 residues. Trimming at V came to 0 bases and at J to 7 bases, leaving 1 base not matched to a gene. The germline V gene encodes CDR1 SGHTA and CDR2 FQGTGA. CDR3 region: CASSLTGQGNEQFF. The CDR3, as DNA: TGTGCCAGCAGCTTAACGGGACAGGGTAATGAGCAGTTCTTC. Complete variable domain (other parts from reference TRBV7-3 and TRBJ2-1): GAGVSQTPSNKVTEKGKYVELRCDPISGHTALYWYRQSLGQGPEFLIYFQGTGAADDSGLPNDRFFAVRPEGSVSTLKIQRTERGDSAVYLCASSLTGQGNEQFFGPGTRLTVL.

The chain carries TRBV3-1 and TRBJ2-2, with D perhaps being TRBD1 or TRBD2 (5 bases each). The CDR3 has 15 amino acids. Germline V gene sequence: CDR1 LGHDT, CDR2 YNNKEL (reference sequence). Trimming pared 1 base from V and 6 bases from J, leaving 12 bases between. This chain's CDR3 is CASSQVRGPAGELFF. Here the CDR3 DNA reads TGTGCCAGCAGCCAAGTGAGGGGTCCGGCCGGGGAGCTGTTTTTT.